This T cell receptor (beta chain) appears in the sequencing data of a study of blood T cell repertoires in COVID-19. Study information: Both acute and convalescent COVID-19 samples were obtained from the United States, Italy and Spain.

The V end was cut by 2 bases, the J end by 2 bases, with 11 bases between. This CDR3 has 15 amino acids. Looked up from germline, CDR1 is MDHEN and CDR2 is SYDVKM. As handled by the study authors: Amplification of reference gene primers was used by the study to estimate nucleated cell counts. Using immunoSEQ multiplex PCR, the repertoire was profiled, and TCRdb retains in-frame clones only, with some absent. Clone size and the V and J calls come from that table; the DNA yielded D and trimming. This table holds roughly 140,000 clones, approximately 87% found once. Sequenced sample: PBMCs or T cells enriched from blood (not recorded which). The rearrangement uses TRBV28 and TRBJ2-3; D is unclear. The clonotype comes from a man aged 45-65 years in a cohort exposed to, infected with or recovered from COVID-19 (not recorded which). CDR3 in DNA: TGTGCCAGCAGTTTAACGGGTACCCTCACAGATACGCAGTATTTT. Its protein product is CASSLTGTLTDTQYF.